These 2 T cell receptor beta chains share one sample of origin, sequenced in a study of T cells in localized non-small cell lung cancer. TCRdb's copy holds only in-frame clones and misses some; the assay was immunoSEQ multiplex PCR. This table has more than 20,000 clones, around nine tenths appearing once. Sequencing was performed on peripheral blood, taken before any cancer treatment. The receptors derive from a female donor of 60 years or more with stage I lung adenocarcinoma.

This chain's CDR3 is CASREEPNTGELFF. The DNA for the CDR3 is TGCGCCAGCCGGGAAGAGCCTAACACCGGGGAGCTGTTTTTT. V and J are TRBV5-1 and TRBJ2-2, with D possibly being TRBD2 (5 bases). V was pared by 7 bases and J by 2 bases, with 12 bases between. The CDR3 is 14 amino acids. CDR1 and CDR2 (germline): SGHRS, YFSETQ.

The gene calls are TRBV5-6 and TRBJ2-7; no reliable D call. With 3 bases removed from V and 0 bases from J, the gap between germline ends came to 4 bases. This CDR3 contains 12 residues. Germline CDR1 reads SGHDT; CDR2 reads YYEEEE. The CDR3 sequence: CASSSSSYEQYF. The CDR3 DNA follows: TGTGCCAGCAGCTCGAGCTCCTACGAGCAGTACTTC.